Given below is one T cell receptor (beta chain) in context. The entry originates in a study of blood T cell repertoires in COVID-19. Study-wide context: Sources were T cells, B-cell-depleted T cells, or PBMCs; the material itself was cDNA or gDNA.

The CDR3 covers 13 residues. Unmatched junction bases numbered 4, after V lost 10 bases and J lost 3 bases. Germline lookup yields CDR1 ENHRY and CDR2 SYGVKD. Sequencing was performed with immunoSEQ multiplex PCR; in TCRdb, only in-frame clones are kept and a portion is missing. This table holds fewer than 200,000 clones, 84% found once. The V gene is TRBV10-3, the J gene TRBJ2-3; 10 bases map to TRBD2. The sequence came from a man aged 35 to 55 who had recovered from COVID-19. The sequencing input was peripheral blood. The CDR3: CATTTSGTDTQYF. The DNA of the CDR3 is TGTGCCACCACGACTAGCGGGACAGATACGCAGTATTTT.